This TCR beta chain derives from a study of identical twins. Notes on the study in general: Cord blood beta clonotypes present at high abundance carried fewer insertions; no such pattern appeared in memory repertoires. For out-of-frame alpha sequences shared by twins, low generation probability was in excess.

With regard to this clonotype: Its antigen is unknown.

This CDR3 is 14 amino acids long. V gave up 8 bases and J gave up 7 bases; unmatched junction bases: 5. CDR1 is KGHDR and CDR2 is SFDVKD in the germline V gene. TCRdb processed the 5' RACE reads anew with MiXCR; each CDR3 protein has one entry. The sample holds 1.5 million to 2 million distinct CDR3 sequences, under 35% seen once. Sequencing was carried out using cord blood. The sequence came from a newborn girl in good health. V is TRBV24-1 and J is TRBJ1-6, with 9 bases lining up with TRBD1. CDR3 in amino acids: CATTRTGVNSPLHF. In DNA form, the CDR3 reads TGTGCCACCACCCGGACAGGGGTAAATTCACCCCTCCACTTT.